This T cell receptor (beta chain) is drawn from a study of T cell responses to AZD1222 COVID-19 vaccine. Profiling relied on immunoSEQ multiplex PCR, and the TCRdb table lists in-frame clones only, not all of them. The sample includes approximately 89,000 clones, about 86% of them seen just once. This clone was detected many times. Sequencing was performed on peripheral blood, taken 28 days after the second AZD1222 dose. The origin of this receptor is an adult who received the AZD1222 COVID-19 vaccine.

The CDR3 is CASSQDLASRGELFF. The CDR3 coding sequence is TGTGCCAGCAGCCAAGATTTGGCTAGCCGCGGGGAGCTGTTTTTT. The chain uses TRBV3-1 (or the pseudogene TRBV3-2) and TRBJ2-2; tentatively, D is TRBD2 (5 bases). Germline values: CDR1 LGHDT, CDR2 YNNKEL (reference sequence). Trimming took 0 bases from V and 7 from J, leaving 12 bases between them. The CDR3 is made up of 15 amino acids.